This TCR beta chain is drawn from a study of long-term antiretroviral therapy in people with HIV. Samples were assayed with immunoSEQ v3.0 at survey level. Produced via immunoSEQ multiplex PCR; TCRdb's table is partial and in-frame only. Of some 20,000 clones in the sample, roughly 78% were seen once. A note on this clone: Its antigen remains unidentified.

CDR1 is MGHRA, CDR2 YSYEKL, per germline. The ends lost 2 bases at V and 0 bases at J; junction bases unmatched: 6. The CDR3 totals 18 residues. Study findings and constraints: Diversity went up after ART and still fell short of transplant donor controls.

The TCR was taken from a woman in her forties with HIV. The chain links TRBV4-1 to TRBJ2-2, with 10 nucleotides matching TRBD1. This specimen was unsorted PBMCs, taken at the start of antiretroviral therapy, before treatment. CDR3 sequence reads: CASSQLGTGDPNTGELFF. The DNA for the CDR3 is TGCGCCAGCAGCCAACTCGGGACAGGGGACCCGAACACCGGGGAGCTGTTTTTT.